In this sample, the clone carrying this T cell receptor beta chain turned up a few times. CDR3 size: 19 residues. From germline, CDR1 is MGHRA and CDR2 YSYEKL. V shed 4 bases and J 7 bases; nucleotides not matched to a gene: 12. Assay: immunoSEQ multiplex PCR; the TCRdb copy retains only in-frame clones and omits some. This table holds some 99,000 clones, 91% found once. This specimen belongs to a study of T cell responses to AZD1222 COVID-19 vaccine. The chain joins TRBV4-1 to TRBJ2-2; 16 nucleotides match TRBD2. The origin of this receptor is an adult in good health. The sequencing used peripheral blood, collected on day 0 of AZD1222 vaccination. The CDR3 is CASSLRGTSGGAVIGELFF. In DNA, the CDR3 is TGCGCCAGCAGCCTCCGTGGGACTAGCGGGGGGGCCGTTATCGGGGAGCTGTTTTTT.